This record covers a single T cell receptor (beta chain). This record belongs to a study of blood T cell repertoires in COVID-19. This CDR3 has 15 amino acids. The V and J ends lost 4 bases and 4 bases, in that order; junction bases with no gene match: 4. Germline CDR1 and CDR2: LNHNV and YYDKDF (reference sequence). Sequenced by immunoSEQ multiplex PCR; TCRdb stores in-frame clones only, minus some. The sample comprises hundreds of thousands of clones, about 91% of which are singletons, and approximately 9% rests with the top ten. The source is a woman between 18 and 30 years old who had recovered from COVID-19. Source material: PBMCs or T cells enriched from blood (not recorded which). The chain employs TRBV15 and TRBJ2-1; 10 bases align to TRBD2. The CDR3 sequence: CATSNRLAGYNEQFF. In DNA, the CDR3 is TGTGCCACCAGCAATCGACTAGCGGGTTACAATGAGCAGTTCTTC.